This T cell receptor (beta chain) derives from a study of shared clonotypes between healthy human individuals. General study results and limits: In a handful of donors, around 5.5% of naive CD4 clonotypes appeared in common. In general, naive subsets displayed greater estimated richness than memory subsets did.

The ends lost 5 bases at V and 0 bases at J; junction bases unmatched: 7. Germline V gene data show CDR1 as MNHEY and CDR2 as SMNVEV (reference sequence). The CDR3 covers 16 residues. The study ran the assay at deep level. TCRdb keeps only in-frame clones here, not all; method: immunoSEQ multiplex PCR. The sample contains about 2.1 million clones, approximately 92% of which appear only once. Worth noting for this clone: The target antigen is unknown.

Naive CD8 cells lacked CD45RO and underwent positive selection for CCR7, leaving out terminally differentiated effector memory CD45RA+ cells. The sample was naive CD8+ T cells from PBMCs. The receptor was derived from a man aged 18-30 years in good health. Some clones in this sample may be carry-over from other donors' samples. The chain joins TRBV27 to TRBJ1-3; TRBD1 aligns across 7 bases. CDR3 coding DNA: TGTGCCAGCAGTCCTAGACAGGGAATCTCTGGAAACACCATATATTTT. Residues: CASSPRQGISGNTIYF.